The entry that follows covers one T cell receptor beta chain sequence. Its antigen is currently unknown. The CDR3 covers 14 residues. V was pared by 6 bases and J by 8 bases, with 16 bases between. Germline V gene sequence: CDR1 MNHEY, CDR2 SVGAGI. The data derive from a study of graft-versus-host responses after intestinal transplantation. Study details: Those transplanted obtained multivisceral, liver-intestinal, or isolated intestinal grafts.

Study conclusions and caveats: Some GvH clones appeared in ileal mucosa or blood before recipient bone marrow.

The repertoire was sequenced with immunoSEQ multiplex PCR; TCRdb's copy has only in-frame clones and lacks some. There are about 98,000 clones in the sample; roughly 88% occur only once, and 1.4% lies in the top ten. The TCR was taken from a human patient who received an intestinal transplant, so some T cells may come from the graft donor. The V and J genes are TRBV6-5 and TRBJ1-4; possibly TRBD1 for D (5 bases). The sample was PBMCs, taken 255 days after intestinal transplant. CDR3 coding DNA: TGTGCCAGCAGGCCGGGACGAGGCTCGGAAAAACTGTTTTTT. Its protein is CASRPGRGSEKLFF.